Listed below are T cell receptor beta chains from one sample, sequenced in a study of blood T cells in healthy people across ages. TCRdb analysed the 5' RACE reads with MiXCR anew, one entry per CDR3 protein. The sample includes around 800,000 distinct CDR3 sequences, about 59% of them seen just once. Sequencing was performed on blood. These receptors originate from a man in his thirties or forties in good health. The CDR3 runs from the conserved cysteine through the conserved F or W. A D gene is named only where the DNA matches it firmly. Not all rows give a size; the values are once, few, many and, for expanded clones, a class.

cdr3_length d_call clone_size j_call v_call cdr3_aa cdr3_nt
15 TRBD2 once TRBJ2-1 TRBV5-1 CASSFVAGGPSEQFF TGCGCCAGCAGCTTTGTGGCGGGGGGGCCAAGTGAGCAGTTCTTC
15 . . TRBJ2-5 TRBV3-1 CASSPNSGAQETQYF TGTGCCAGCAGCCCTAATAGCGGAGCTCAAGAGACCCAGTACTTC
13 . . TRBJ2-1 TRBV12-3/TRBV12-4 CASSLGVTNEQFF TGTGCCAGCAGTTTAGGTGTCACGAATGAGCAGTTCTTC
11 . . TRBJ2-5 TRBV6-1 CASWGAETQYF TGTGCCAGCTGGGGGGCGGAGACCCAGTACTTC
15 . . TRBJ2-1 TRBV11-2 CASSLAPGSTETQFF TGTGCCAGCAGCTTAGCCCCGGGAAGCACAGAGACCCAGTTCTTC
15 . . TRBJ2-5 TRBV11-2 CASSIRAGEEETQYF TGTGCCAGCAGCATCAGGGCTGGTGAGGAAGAGACCCAGTACTTC
14 . . TRBJ2-5 TRBV9 CASSVSLVGETQYF TGTGCCAGCAGCGTAAGTCTGGTTGGGGAGACCCAGTACTTC
18 TRBD1 few TRBJ1-2 TRBV7-8 CASSLASTGGAREYGYTF TGTGCCAGCAGCTTAGCTTCGACAGGGGGCGCGAGGGAATATGGCTACACCTTC
18 TRBD1 . TRBJ2-5 TRBV4-1 CASSQGLKGAAVQETQYF TGCGCCAGCAGCCAAGGATTAAAGGGGGCGGCAGTCCAAGAGACCCAGTACTTC
14 . many TRBJ2-6 TRBV25-1 CASSPPSGANVLTF TGTGCCAGCAGCCCCCCCTCTGGGGCCAACGTCCTGACTTTC
16 TRBD2 . TRBJ2-7 TRBV5-5 CASSLAGLAGNYEQYF TGTGCCAGCAGCTTGGCCGGCCTAGCGGGAAACTACGAGCAGTACTTC
13 . . TRBJ2-3 TRBV6-4 CASSLISSDTQYF TGTGCCAGCAGTCTCATTTCGTCAGATACGCAGTATTTT
15 . . TRBJ2-7 TRBV28 CASSTISLFASEQYF TGTGCCAGCAGTACCATATCCCTGTTTGCCTCCGAGCAGTACTTC
17 . . TRBJ1-2 TRBV9 CASSATFVEGSSYGYTF TGTGCCAGCAGCGCTACCTTCGTGGAGGGCTCCTCCTATGGCTACACCTTC
14 . . TRBJ2-7 TRBV28 CATRRGASRNEQYF TGTGCCACCCGGCGAGGAGCAAGTCGAAACGAGCAGTACTTC
15 . . TRBJ1-6 TRBV12-5 CASVSEGPRNSPLHF TGTGCTAGTGTATCTGAGGGCCCGCGTAATTCACCCCTCCACTTT
14 TRBD1 once TRBJ2-7 TRBV2 CASSDDRGLSEQYF TGTGCCAGCAGTGATGACAGGGGGCTCAGCGAGCAGTACTTC
16 TRBD2 few TRBJ2-1 TRBV4-2 CASSATSGGIYNEQFF TGTGCCAGCAGCGCGACTAGCGGGGGGATATACAATGAGCAGTTCTTC
16 . . TRBJ2-7 TRBV6-1 CASSEVGGVLSYEQYF TGTGCCAGCAGTGAAGTTGGGGGTGTCCTCTCCTACGAGCAGTACTTC
14 TRBD1 . TRBJ1-5 TRBV27 CASSSDRGSQPQHF TGTGCCAGCAGTTCGGACAGGGGCAGTCAGCCCCAGCATTTT
12 TRBD2 . TRBJ2-7 TRBV29-1 CSVEDRWTSQYF TGCAGCGTTGAAGATCGTTGGACTAGCCAGTACTTC
16 . . TRBJ2-1 TRBV7-2 CASSWPTGGVHNEQFF TGTGCCAGCAGCTGGCCTACAGGAGGGGTTCACAATGAGCAGTTCTTC
15 TRBD1 few TRBJ2-3 TRBV5-1 CASSSGQVRTDTQYF TGCGCCAGCAGCTCAGGACAGGTCCGTACAGATACGCAGTATTTT
14 TRBD1 . TRBJ2-7 TRBV20-1 CSAADRDRGTEQYF TGCAGTGCCGCCGACCGGGACAGGGGGACCGAGCAGTACTTC
16 . few TRBJ2-5 TRBV4-2 CASSQGGGGGQETQYF TGTGCCAGCAGCCAAGGAGGGGGCGGGGGCCAAGAGACCCAGTACTTC
13 TRBD1 . TRBJ2-7 TRBV15 CATSPQQGREQYF TGTGCCACCAGCCCCCAACAGGGGCGGGAGCAGTACTTC
14 . many TRBJ2-3 TRBV5-1 CASSWRLLTDTQYF TGCGCCAGCAGCTGGAGGCTACTCACAGATACGCAGTATTTT
11 . . TRBJ2-5 TRBV28 CASKRQETQYF TGTGCCAGCAAACGGCAAGAGACCCAGTACTTC
13 . . TRBJ1-2 TRBV5-1 CASSSGRDYGYTF TGCGCCAGCAGCTCGGGGAGAGACTATGGCTACACCTTC
14 TRBD1 few TRBJ2-7 TRBV20-1 CSARWGQLSYEQYF TGCAGTGCTAGATGGGGACAGTTGTCCTACGAGCAGTACTTC
13 TRBD2 . TRBJ2-5 TRBV6-2/TRBV6-3 CASSSGDAYEQYF TGTGCCAGCTCTAGCGGAGACGCCTATGAGCAGTACTTC
17 TRBD2 . TRBJ2-1 TRBV18 CASSPRVAGSSYNEQFF TGTGCCAGCTCACCAAGGGTAGCGGGGAGCTCCTACAATGAGCAGTTCTTC
17 . . TRBJ2-6 TRBV20-1 CSARKMTGKPGANVLTF TGCAGTGCTAGAAAAATGACAGGCAAACCTGGGGCCAACGTCCTGACTTTC
15 . few TRBJ2-4 TRBV5-8 CASRSGLTAKNIQYF TGTGCCAGCAGGTCAGGGTTGACGGCCAAAAACATTCAGTACTTC
15 TRBD1 . TRBJ1-2 TRBV4-2 CASSQDGQELYGYTF TGTGCCAGCAGCCAAGACGGACAGGAACTCTATGGCTACACCTTC
14 . few TRBJ2-4 TRBV3-1 CASSQQGGKNIQYF TGTGCCAGCAGCCAACAGGGGGGCAAAAACATTCAGTACTTC
14 TRBD2 . TRBJ2-3 TRBV20-1 CSASGLAGTDTQYF TGCAGTGCTAGCGGGCTAGCGGGCACAGATACGCAGTATTTT
14 . . TRBJ1-4 TRBV29-1 CSVGDQGSAEKLFF TGCAGCGTTGGGGATCAGGGAAGTGCTGAAAAACTGTTTTTT
14 . few TRBJ2-4 TRBV4-2 CASSQGGPSTEQYF TGTGCCAGCAGCCAAGGTGGGCCGTCTACTGAGCAGTACTTC
13 . . TRBJ2-4 TRBV4-1 CASSQVAGNIQYF TGCGCCAGCAGCCAAGTGGCTGGAAACATTCAGTACTTC
15 . few TRBJ2-2 TRBV5-1 CASSLIGLNTGELFF TGCGCCAGCAGCTTAATCGGTTTGAACACCGGGGAGCTGTTTTTT
13 . once TRBJ2-1 TRBV7-9 CASSFPTMYEQFF TGTGCCAGCAGCTTTCCCACAATGTATGAGCAGTTCTTC
18 TRBD2 . TRBJ2-3 TRBV7-2 CASSQFFQRGAYEDTQYF TGTGCCAGCAGCCAATTTTTCCAGCGGGGGGCCTATGAAGATACGCAGTATTTT
14 . . TRBJ2-3 TRBV29-1 CSVEGGGGTDTQYF TGCAGCGTGGAAGGGGGAGGGGGCACAGATACGCAGTATTTT
16 . few TRBJ2-6 TRBV4-3 CASSQDFSSGANVLTF TGCGCCAGCAGCCAAGATTTTTCCTCTGGGGCCAACGTCCTGACTTTC
13 TRBD2 . TRBJ2-7 TRBV7-9 CASIGRVGHEQYF TGTGCCAGCATTGGGAGGGTCGGCCACGAGCAGTACTTC
16 TRBD1 . TRBJ1-1 TRBV6-2/TRBV6-3 CASRLTRQGTNTEAFF TGTGCCAGCAGACTAACTCGACAGGGAACGAACACTGAAGCTTTCTTT